These 28 T cell receptor beta chains were sequenced from one sample in a study of response to subunit inactivated influenza vaccine. One entry per CDR3 protein results from TCRdb running MiXCR on the RT-PCR reads. Of some 540,000 distinct CDR3 sequences in the sample, roughly a quarter were seen once. This sample was shared with a second study, whose subject was T cells expressing NK-cell markers. That publication notes: 5'RACE template switching with UMIs generated TCR beta cDNA.

Sequences were derived from CD4+ T cells sorted from PBMCs, sampled about 13 days after vaccination. All receptors derive from a man in his fifties or sixties who received an inactivated influenza vaccine.

This clonotype was counted a few times. The V gene is TRBV20-1, the J gene TRBJ1-1; 8 bases map to TRBD1. Losses at the gene ends were 5 bases for V and 5 bases for J; bases not matched to a gene: 13. Germline V gene lookup returns CDR1 DFQATT and CDR2 SNEGSKA (reference sequence). This CDR3 region has 15 residues. CDR3 sequence (DNA): TGCAGTGCTGGCGACAGGGGCGCCAGCAATACTGAAGCTTTCTTT. This codes for CSAGDRGASNTEAFF.

This rearrangement joins TRBV20-1 to TRBJ2-5, with 8 bases that match TRBD2. The CDR3 length is 14 residues. CDR1 and CDR2 (germline): DFQATT, SNEGSKA (reference sequence). With 6 bases clipped from V and 5 bases from J, the junction kept 11 bases outside the gene matches. CDR3 nucleotides: TGCAGTGCATACCAAGCGGGGGCCAAGGAGACCCAGTACTTC. Protein sequence: CSAYQAGAKETQYF.

About this clonotype itself: At one of its ends the junction is not consistent with the germline gene, which may arise from a read error. The gene calls are TRBV7-9 and TRBJ1-4; D may be TRBD1 (6 bases). The CDR3 is made up of 11 amino acids. The germline V gene encodes CDR1 SEHNR and CDR2 FQNEAQ (reference sequence). CDR3 residues: CASSGTYPPIF. As DNA, the CDR3 is TGTGCCAGCAGCGGGACATATCCTCCAATTTTT.

The chain is built from TRBV7-9 and TRBJ1-2; 7 bases fit TRBD1. V shed 3 bases and J 8 bases; nucleotides not matched to a gene: 9. The germline gives CDR1 SEHNR, CDR2 FQNEAQ (reference sequence). The CDR3 sequence is 14 residues long. The CDR3 DNA reads TGTGCCAGCAGCTTTCTGGCAGGGGGTGCCGGCTACACCTTC. This translates into CASSFLAGGAGYTF.

The V and J genes are TRBV19 and TRBJ1-5; 7 nucleotides line up with TRBD1. Germline loops: CDR1 LNHDA, CDR2 SQIVND (reference sequence). The CDR3 has 13 residues. V dropped 7 bases and J dropped 6; count of bases not matched to a gene: 6. CDR3 amino acids: CASNDREGQPQHF. The CDR3 nucleotides read TGTGCCAGTAATGACAGGGAGGGTCAGCCCCAGCATTTT.

DNA of the CDR3: TGTGCCAGCAGCTTTGGACGGGACTTGAGTGAGCAGTTCTTC. Its translation: CASSFGRDLSEQFF. The chain links TRBV12-3 or TRBV12-4 to TRBJ2-1, with D maybe TRBD2 (6 bases). Deletions cut 6 bases from V and 9 bases from J, with 18 bases between. This CDR3 comprises 14 residues.

This clonotype showed up just a few times. The chain links TRBV20-1 to TRBJ2-7; D perhaps matches TRBD2 (6 bases). The CDR3 runs to 14 residues. V shed 5 bases and J shed 0 bases, with 14 bases lying between them. The V gene's germline CDR1 is DFQATT and CDR2 SNEGSKA (reference sequence). The CDR3 sequence: CSAGEWGDSYEQYF. In DNA form, the CDR3 reads TGCAGTGCTGGGGAGTGGGGGGACTCCTACGAGCAGTACTTC.

The rearrangement links TRBV11-2 to TRBJ2-3; D gene ambiguous. CDR1 is SGHAT and CDR2 is FQNNGV in the germline V gene. Trimming left V 5 bases short and J 6 bases short, with 12 bases between. This CDR3 has 13 amino acids. Here the CDR3 DNA reads TGTGCCAGCAGCAGATATAGTAGGGATACGCAGTATTTT. This sequence encodes CASSRYSRDTQYF.

In this sample, this clonotype turned up once. The rearrangement links TRBV5-1 to TRBJ2-3; D gene ambiguous. The length of the CDR3 is 13 residues. The germline CDR1 and CDR2 sequences are SGHRS and YFSETQ. V lost 4 bases and J lost 4, with 10 bases in between. CDR3 in amino acids: CASSLSWSDTQYF. As DNA, the CDR3 is TGCGCCAGCAGCCTGTCCTGGTCAGATACGCAGTATTTT.

This clonotype was picked up a small number of times. The rearrangement uses TRBV3-1 and TRBJ1-3; 7 bases align to TRBD1. This CDR3 contains 17 residues. Trimming took 4 bases from V and 0 from J; bases not matched to a gene: 9. Looked up from germline, CDR1 is LGHDT and CDR2 is YNNKEL (reference sequence). The CDR3 nucleotides read TGTGCCAGCAGCCCTAATTCAGGGGGATACTCTGGAAACACCATATATTTT. It yields the protein CASSPNSGGYSGNTIYF.

In its sample, this clonotype was seen a few times. The chain carries TRBV3-1 and TRBJ1-1; D may be TRBD1 (5 bases). V lost 4 bases, J lost 1 base, and 19 bases lay in between. Germline V CDR1 and CDR2: LGHDT, YNNKEL (reference sequence). This CDR3 comprises 17 residues. CDR3 bases: TGTGCCAGCAGCCTCGGGGGTGTATGGAGGAAGAACACTGAAGCTTTCTTT. Protein product: CASSLGGVWRKNTEAFF.

This clonotype was counted a few times. This chain joins TRBV5-1 and TRBJ2-3; D is uncertain. CDR3 length: 14 amino acids. Germline V gene lookup returns CDR1 SGHRS and CDR2 YFSETQ. With 0 bases removed from V and 4 bases from J, the gap between germline ends came to 9 bases. CDR3 amino acids: CASSLGAHSDTQYF. DNA for the CDR3: TGCGCCAGCAGCTTGGGGGCGCATTCAGATACGCAGTATTTT.

This chain joins TRBV7-2 and TRBJ2-7; the D gene could be TRBD1 or TRBD2 (7 bases each). The ends were cut back, 4 bases at V and 1 base at J, with 11 bases in the middle. The CDR3 contains 14 residues. CDR1 is SGHTA and CDR2 is FQGNSA in the germline V gene. CDR3 in amino acids: CASSSRGGSYEQYF. CDR3 bases: TGTGCCAGCAGCTCCAGGGGGGGGTCCTACGAGCAGTACTTC.

The table lists this clonotype with a few counts. The V and J genes are TRBV7-2 and TRBJ2-7; D ambiguous. The CDR3 length is 11 residues. Per the germline V gene, CDR1 is SGHTA and CDR2 is FQGNSA. Trimming shortened V by 5 bases and J by 7 bases, and 9 bases separated the two germline ends. The CDR3 is CASSRFGEQYF. In nucleotides, the CDR3 is TGTGCCAGCAGCCGCTTCGGTGAGCAGTACTTC.

This clonotype was observed a handful of times. The chain carries TRBV6-1 and TRBJ2-1, with TRBD1 identical over 9 bases. Germline CDR1 reads MNHNS; CDR2 reads SASEGT. J gave up 8 bases and V 6 bases, and 8 bases lay outside the gene matches. The CDR3 totals 14 residues. The CDR3 region has the DNA TGTGCCAGCAGACCCCTGGACAGGGGTGATGAGCAGTTCTTC. It codes for CASRPLDRGDEQFF.

The chain has TRBV20-1 and TRBJ2-3; no firm D call. CDR1 DFQATT and CDR2 SNEGSKA come from the germline V gene (reference sequence). CDR3 length: 11 residues. Trimming cost V 2 bases and J 3 bases, with 3 bases left between them. DNA for the CDR3: TGCAGTGCTAGAAGGACAGATACGCAGTATTTT. It encodes CSARRTDTQYF.

This rearrangement joins TRBV7-2 to TRBJ1-5; D uncertain. Trimming removed 5 bases at V and 2 bases at J, with 13 bases between. This CDR3 region has 15 residues. The germline gives CDR1 SGHTA, CDR2 FQGNSA. Here the CDR3 reads CASSITTVGNQPQHF. In nucleotides, the CDR3 is TGTGCCAGCAGCATAACAACAGTTGGCAATCAGCCCCAGCATTTT.

The V and J genes are TRBV20-1 and TRBJ2-1, with 8 bases lining up with TRBD2. Germline CDR1 is DFQATT and CDR2 is SNEGSKA (reference sequence). Unmatched junction bases numbered 3, after V lost 1 base and J lost 4 bases. The CDR3 is 14 residues long. The CDR3 is CSARAGGYYNEQFF. CDR3 sequence (DNA): TGCAGTGCTAGAGCGGGAGGGTATTACAATGAGCAGTTCTTC.

The rearrangement uses TRBV27 and TRBJ1-2, with 9 bases identical to TRBD1. The junction had 8 bases not matched to a gene; V was cut back by 5 bases and J by 4 bases. The CDR3 contains 15 residues. Germline V CDR1 and CDR2: MNHEY, SMNVEV (reference sequence). The DNA for the CDR3 is TGTGCCAGCAGTCCCGCGACAGGGGGGGGCTATGGCTACACCTTC. As protein: CASSPATGGGYGYTF.

This rearrangement joins TRBV6-4 to TRBJ1-5; D perhaps matches TRBD1 (5 bases). From germline, CDR1 is MRHNA and CDR2 SNTAGT. This CDR3 comprises 15 residues. The ends were cut back, 5 bases at V and 0 bases at J, with 11 bases in the middle. CDR3 in DNA: TGTGCCAGCAGTAGACAGCTCTATAGCAATCAGCCCCAGCATTTT. Translating gives CASSRQLYSNQPQHF.

This clonotype showed up just a few times. The V and J genes are TRBV9 and TRBJ1-3, with 9 bases that match TRBD1. The V gene end was trimmed by 1 base and the J gene end by 4 bases; junction bases not matched to a gene: 3. This CDR3 region has 15 residues. The germline gives CDR1 SGDLS, CDR2 YYNGEE. The CDR3 DNA reads as TGTGCCAGCAGCGTACGACAGGGGGACGGAAACACCATATATTTT. Translating gives CASSVRQGDGNTIYF.

This clonotype appeared many times. The chain carries TRBV7-2 and TRBJ2-1; D possibly matches TRBD1 or TRBD2 (5 bases each). Trimming cost V 4 bases and J 11 bases, with 21 bases left between them. This CDR3 spans 15 amino acids. Germline values: CDR1 SGHTA, CDR2 FQGNSA. This chain's CDR3 is CASSSPTVSRGKQFF. The DNA of the CDR3 is TGTGCCAGCAGCTCCCCGACAGTTTCTCGGGGTAAGCAGTTCTTC.

There are a few counts of this clonotype. The V call is TRBV28, the J call TRBJ1-1, with D perhaps TRBD1 (6 bases). Germline values: CDR1 MDHEN, CDR2 SYDVKM. V was clipped by 2 bases and J by 1 base, with 11 bases between them. The CDR3 extends over 15 amino acids. CDR3 DNA sequence: TGTGCCAGCAGTTTACCAGGGGCCACGAACACTGAAGCTTTCTTT. Translated, it gives CASSLPGATNTEAFF.

This clonotype was counted a few times. The J gene is TRBJ2-7, the V gene TRBV10-3; no definite D call. The CDR3 contains 12 residues. Trimming left V 7 bases short and J 0 bases short, with 7 bases between. CDR1 ENHRY and CDR2 SYGVKD come from the germline V gene. CDR3: CAIKGSSYEQYF. CDR3 DNA sequence: TGTGCCATCAAAGGCAGCTCCTACGAGCAGTACTTC.

This clonotype was observed a handful of times. The chain joins TRBV20-1 to TRBJ2-6, with 7 bases aligning to TRBD1. This CDR3 has 15 residues. J lost 3 bases, V lost 7 bases, and 9 bases had no gene match. Germline V CDR1 and CDR2: DFQATT, SNEGSKA (reference sequence). The CDR3 reads CSGQQGPGGANVLTF. DNA of the CDR3: TGCAGTGGACAACAGGGGCCTGGTGGGGCCAACGTCCTGACTTTC.

This clonotype was observed at least ten times. CDR3 sequence: CASSSMTGVDTIYF. As DNA, the CDR3 is TGTGCCAGCAGTTCCATGACAGGGGTGGACACCATATATTTT. J is TRBJ1-3 and V is TRBV28, with 8 bases fitting TRBD1. After removal of 4 bases from V and 8 bases from J, the junction contained 7 bases not matched to a gene. The length of the CDR3 is 14 residues. The V gene's germline CDR1 is MDHEN and CDR2 SYDVKM.

This clonotype was recorded a few times. The V and J genes are TRBV7-8 and TRBJ2-7; D is possibly TRBD2 (7 bases). The CDR3 sequence is 16 residues long. Deletions cut 1 base from V and 4 bases from J, with 17 bases between. Germline V CDR1 and CDR2: SGHVS, FQNEAQ. The CDR3 loop reads CASSLEGGAVNYEQYF. The CDR3 coding sequence is TGTGCCAGCAGCTTAGAGGGGGGGGCAGTCAATTACGAGCAGTACTTC.

CDR3 sequence: CASSLSTENIQYF. DNA for the CDR3: TGTGCCAGCAGTTTATCGACAGAAAACATTCAGTACTTC. This chain links TRBV27 with TRBJ2-4; perhaps TRBD1 as D (5 bases). The CDR3 runs 13 residues. Trimming took 0 bases from V and 5 from J, leaving 5 bases between them. Germline values: CDR1 MNHEY, CDR2 SMNVEV (reference sequence).